The 2 T cell receptor beta chains below come from one sample, sequenced in a study of blood T cells in healthy people across ages. With a J-beta primer mix and a sample-barcoded 5' primer, a second PCR ran roughly 6 to 12 cycles. TCRdb redid the calling of the 5' RACE reads with MiXCR, one entry per CDR3 protein. This table holds roughly 2 million distinct CDR3 sequences, 49% found once. The sequencing input was blood. These receptors originate from a woman between 40 and 50 years old in good health.

The chain uses TRBV27 and TRBJ2-1; TRBD2 matches 8 bases. The CDR3 is 14 amino acids. From germline, CDR1 is MNHEY and CDR2 SMNVEV (reference sequence). V was clipped by 3 bases and J by 4 bases; unmatched bases: 2. As DNA, the CDR3 is TGTGCCAGCAGTTTGCGGGGGGTTTACAATGAGCAGTTCTTC. It specifies CASSLRGVYNEQFF.

This chain connects TRBV13 to TRBJ2-1, with 13 bases aligning to TRBD2. The germline CDR1 and CDR2 sequences are PRHDT and FYEKMQ (reference sequence). The CDR3 totals 16 residues. V gave up 5 bases and J gave up 8 bases; unmatched junction bases: 9. The CDR3 loop reads CASSLTGTSGKDEQFF. The CDR3 DNA follows: TGTGCCAGCAGCCTCACCGGGACTAGCGGGAAGGATGAGCAGTTCTTC. The entire variable domain, with the rest obtained from reference TRBV13 and TRBJ2-1, is as follows: AAGVIQSPRHLIKEKRETATLKCYPIPRHDTVYWYQQGPGQDPQFLISFYEKMQSDKGSIPDRFSAQQFSDYHSELNMSSLELGDSALYFCASSLTGTSGKDEQFFGPGTRLTVL.